Below are 27 T cell receptor beta chains sequenced from a single sample in a study of regulatory T cells in long-lasting Graves disease (dated by TCRdb to the early 2020s). The library came from multiplex PCR. The listed sequencing device is Illumina HiSeq 4000. To build TCR beta libraries, CDR3 regions were amplified by Arm-PCR using iRepertoire HTBI primers. TCRdb itself trimmed the public reads at Q25 with fastp, ran MiXCR and retained productive beta chains. Under each unique CDR3 protein, matching rows form one entry showing the most common genes and DNA. Counted in this sample were about 400,000 distinct CDR3 sequences; over 12% of them appeared once. Together, the top ten hold around 7.6% of the sample. The sample's time point label is to be understood as: newly diagnosed GD, antithyroid drugs for less than 3 months. RNA was extracted from PBMCs in TRIzol for both TCR sequencing and RNA sequencing.

The same sample was also used in a study of T cells in Graves' hyperthyroidism and ophthalmopathy.

Source: peripheral blood mononuclear cells (PBMCs), taken at new diagnosis, from a patient treated with antithyroid drugs. The receptors were gathered from a middle-aged woman with Graves disease. Donor details come from another sample of the same person, matched by shared clones.

This clonotype occurred many times. CDR3 loop: CASSPDRGGQETQYF. CDR3 DNA: TGTGCCAGCAGTCCGGACAGGGGGGGCCAAGAGACCCAGTACTTC. The chain recombines TRBV11-2 with TRBJ2-5, with 10 positions matching TRBD1. This CDR3 region has 15 residues. Looked up from germline, CDR1 is SGHAT and CDR2 is FQNNGV. V shed 6 bases, J shed 1 base, and the junction held 5 bases outside the gene matches.

This clonotype came up a few times. One base away lies a much larger clone, so this may be a sequencing read error. The DNA is left out, because the CDR3 cannot be placed on it with certainty; the CDR3 is given as TCRdb lists it. V gene TRBV2 combines with J gene TRBJ1-2; the table gives TRBD1 as D, unverified against the DNA. The CDR3 spans 14 residues, counting both ends. Germline V gene sequence: CDR1 SNHLY, CDR2 FYNNEI. CDR3 protein: CASSVGRGNYGHTF.

This clonotype came up many times. The rearrangement joins TRBV12-5 to TRBJ2-1; 7 bases are shared with TRBD2. The CDR3 spans 14 residues. V shed 9 bases, J shed 4 bases, and the junction held 9 bases outside the gene matches. The germline gives CDR1 LGHNT, CDR2 FRNRAP. CDR3 sequence reads: CASAGGVDYNEQFF. The DNA for the CDR3 is TGTGCTAGCGCTGGGGGGGTAGATTACAATGAGCAGTTCTTC.

This clonotype was found many times. The chain links TRBV2 to TRBJ1-1; D might be TRBD1 (6 bases). The length of the CDR3 is 18 residues. Trimming stripped 4 bases from V and 3 bases from J, with 24 bases between. Germline CDR1 is SNHLY and CDR2 is FYNNEI. This CDR3 reads CASSGWGGNRDGDTEAFF. DNA for the CDR3: TGTGCCAGCAGTGGTTGGGGTGGGAACAGGGATGGCGACACTGAAGCTTTCTTT.

This clonotype was detected many times. The CDR3: CASSTDHSYNEQFF. CDR3 sequence (DNA): TGTGCCAGCAGTACGGACCACTCCTACAATGAGCAGTTCTTC. The J gene is TRBJ2-1, the V gene TRBV28; D is uncertain. The CDR3 extends over 14 amino acids. CDR1 MDHEN and CDR2 SYDVKM come from the germline V gene. Trimming took off 5 bases at V and 0 bases at J, with 8 bases between the two ends.

Many counts were recorded for this clonotype. The chain couples TRBV28 to TRBJ2-1, with 11 positions matching TRBD2. Germline V gene lookup returns CDR1 MDHEN and CDR2 SYDVKM. The CDR3 has 15 residues. With V trimmed by 6 bases and J by 5 bases, 6 bases remained unmatched. CDR3 nucleotides: TGTGCCAGCAGCTCACTAGCGGGAGCCGACAATGAGCAGTTCTTC. Protein sequence: CASSSLAGADNEQFF.

This clonotype has more than one count but fewer than ten. In DNA, the CDR3 is TGTGCCAGTAGTATAGATACTAGCAAGTTGACAGATACGCAGTATTTT. The encoded protein is CASSIDTSKLTDTQYF. This chain uses TRBV19 with TRBJ2-3, with D maybe TRBD2 (6 bases). The CDR3 runs 16 residues. Germline V CDR1 and CDR2: LNHDA, SQIVND (reference sequence). Between the trimmed V and J ends, which lost 0 bases and 3 bases, there was a span of 13 bases.

This clonotype has a count of ten or more. A read error may produce the germline difference seen at one junction end. V gene TRBV7-7 combines with J gene TRBJ2-1, with D perhaps matching TRBD2 (5 bases). The CDR3 covers 13 residues. Germline-derived CDR1 and CDR2 are SSHAT and FNYEAQ (reference sequence). The CDR3 DNA reads TGTGCTAGCAGCTTAAACGGGGACAATGAGCAGTTCTTC. Encoded protein: CASSLNGDNEQFF.

On this clonotype: A much larger clone lies one base from this, so it may be a read error. V usage is TRBV28 and J usage is TRBJ1-4; no clear D gene. Trimming left V 3 bases short and J 7 bases short, with 6 bases between. This CDR3 comprises 12 residues. Germline-derived CDR1 and CDR2 are MDHEN and SYDVKM. CDR3 coding DNA: TGTGCCAGCAGTTTTATCCCTGAAAAACTGTTTTTT. Translating gives CASSFIPEKLFF.

This clonotype has ten or more counts. This sequence joins TRBV12-3 or TRBV12-4 and TRBJ1-4; tentatively, D is TRBD1 (5 bases). V was pared by 4 bases and J by 1 base, with 7 bases between. The CDR3 extends over 14 amino acids. The CDR3 DNA reads TGTGCCAGCAGTTCGAGGGGAACTAATGAAAAACTGTTTTTT. Its protein product is CASSSRGTNEKLFF.

The genes are TRBV2 and TRBJ2-5; D might be TRBD2 (5 bases). This CDR3 is built from 15 residues. Trimming removed 6 bases from V and 5 bases from J, with 19 bases in between. Germline V gene sequence: CDR1 SNHLY, CDR2 FYNNEI. The CDR3 is CASRPPGVLSETQYF. CDR3 in DNA: TGTGCCAGCAGGCCCCCCGGGGTCCTTTCGGAGACCCAGTACTTC. Using reference TRBV2 and TRBJ2-5 for the parts outside the CDR3, the full variable domain is EPEVTQTPSHQVTQMGQEVILRCVPISNHLYFYWYRQILGQKVEFLVSFYNNEISEKSEIFDDQFSVERPDGSNFTLKIRSTKLEDSAMYFCASRPPGVLSETQYFGPGTRLLVL.

There are many counts of this clonotype. The chain recombines TRBV28 with TRBJ2-7; TRBD1 matches 9 bases. J gave up 2 bases and V 4 bases, and 6 bases lay outside the gene matches. The CDR3 is made up of 15 amino acids. Germline CDR1 MDHEN, CDR2 SYDVKM. CDR3 DNA sequence: TGTGCCAGCAGTTCCCCGACAGGGGGAACCTACGAGCAGTACTTC. Amino acids: CASSSPTGGTYEQYF.

In nucleotides, the CDR3 is TGCAGCGTTGGGGTAGGCAATGAGCAGTTCTTC. This translates into CSVGVGNEQFF. The V and J genes are TRBV29-1 and TRBJ2-1; D remains ambiguous. The V end was cut by 4 bases, the J end by 6 bases, with 7 bases between. The CDR3 consists of 11 residues. Germline-derived CDR1 and CDR2 are SQVTM and ANQGSEA.

This clonotype has ten or more counts. V and J are TRBV20-1 and TRBJ2-7; the match to TRBD2 covers 12 bases. V lost 2 bases, J lost 4 bases, and 6 bases stayed unmatched. The germline CDR1 and CDR2 sequences are DFQATT and SNEGSKA (reference sequence). This CDR3 comprises 15 residues. The CDR3 region is CSARNLAGGPYEQYF. The CDR3 region has the DNA TGCAGTGCTAGAAATCTAGCGGGAGGGCCTTACGAGCAGTACTTC.

This clonotype was observed a handful of times. This rearrangement joins TRBV6-2 or TRBV6-3 to TRBJ2-1; possible D gene TRBD2, 5 bases. The CDR3 is 12 residues long. Germline CDR1 and CDR2: MNHEY and SVGEGT. Trimming removed 5 bases at V and 7 bases at J, with 9 bases between. This CDR3 reads CASSASGNEQFF. The CDR3 DNA is TGTGCCAGCAGTGCATCGGGGAATGAGCAGTTCTTC.

This chain connects TRBV7-2 to TRBJ1-2, with D hard to call. V shed 5 bases and J shed 8 bases, with 12 bases lying between them. This CDR3 comprises 12 residues. Germline V lookup: CDR1 SGHTA, CDR2 FQGNSA. CDR3 loop: CASSRELGGYTF. In nucleotides, the CDR3 is TGTGCCAGCAGCCGAGAGTTGGGGGGCTACACCTTC.

This clonotype was counted ten times or more. The rearrangement joins TRBV2 to TRBJ2-2; the match to TRBD1 covers 7 bases. Unmatched junction bases numbered 0, after V lost 2 bases and J lost 6 bases. The length of the CDR3 is 13 residues. Germline lookup yields CDR1 SNHLY and CDR2 FYNNEI. Here the CDR3 DNA reads TGTGCCAGCAGTGAACAGGGGGCCGGGGAGCTGTTTTTT. It encodes CASSEQGAGELFF.

This clonotype was counted only a few times. The V gene is TRBV20-1, the J gene TRBJ2-3; D might be TRBD1 or TRBD2, each matching 5 bases. V gave up 5 bases and J gave up 0 bases, with 12 bases separating them. This CDR3 comprises 14 residues. The V gene's germline CDR1 is DFQATT and CDR2 SNEGSKA (reference sequence). This CDR3 is CSAGTRISTDTQYF. The CDR3 DNA is TGCAGTGCTGGGACCCGGATCAGCACAGATACGCAGTATTTT.

This clonotype turned up a few times. V and J are TRBV20-1 and TRBJ2-7; 16 nucleotides line up with TRBD2. The CDR3 covers 16 residues. The junction had 10 bases not matched to a gene; V was cut back by 6 bases and J by 5 bases. Germline CDR1 is DFQATT and CDR2 is SNEGSKA (reference sequence). The DNA of the CDR3 is TGCAGTGCCACCGGGACTAGCGGGAGGGAAAGGAACGAGCAGTACTTC. It yields the protein CSATGTSGRERNEQYF.

In this sample, this clonotype turned up many times. V usage is TRBV7-9 and J usage is TRBJ2-7; possibly TRBD2 for D (5 bases). The CDR3 length is 11 residues. Looked up from germline, CDR1 is SEHNR and CDR2 is FQNEAQ (reference sequence). V was cut by 5 bases and J by 6 bases, with 8 bases left in between. The CDR3, as DNA: TGTGCCAGCAGCATCGGAGGCGAGCAGTACTTC. Residues: CASSIGGEQYF.

This clonotype showed up just a few times. Germline is not matched at one junction end, which may reflect a read error. This chain joins TRBV7-7 and TRBJ2-3; D is uncertain. Looked up from germline, CDR1 is SSHAT and CDR2 is FNYEAQ (reference sequence). CDR3 length: 16 residues. The CDR3 here is CASSPLVGFSTDTQYF. The CDR3, as DNA: TGTGCTAGCAGCCCCCTAGTAGGGTTCAGCACAGATACGCAGTATTTT.

This clonotype came up many times. The chain has TRBV30 and TRBJ2-2; 10 nucleotides match TRBD2. The CDR3 extends over 18 amino acids. V dropped 2 bases and J dropped 0; count of bases not matched to a gene: 9. Germline V CDR1 and CDR2: GTSNPN, SVGIG (reference sequence). In DNA form, the CDR3 reads TGTGCCTGGAGTCCCCCCCTACTAGCGGGAACGAACACCGGGGAGCTGTTTTTT. Amino acids: CAWSPPLLAGTNTGELFF.

The table lists this clonotype with many counts. The chain combines TRBV19 with TRBJ1-6; TRBD1 matches 11 bases. The CDR3 sequence is 14 residues long. CDR1 and CDR2 (germline): LNHDA, SQIVND (reference sequence). V lost 5 bases to trimming and J lost 8 bases; unmatched junction nucleotides: 2. In nucleotides, the CDR3 is TGTGCCAGTAGTTGGACAGGGGGCGATTCACCCCTCCACTTT. This encodes CASSWTGGDSPLHF.

This clonotype was counted at least ten times. The rearrangement joins TRBV27 to TRBJ2-7; no clear D gene. CDR3 length equals 18 residues. Germline assignment: CDR1 MNHEY and CDR2 SMNVEV (reference sequence). V was cut by 0 bases and J by 2 bases, with 20 bases left in between. The CDR3 loop is CASSLSQQSELRPYEQYF. The CDR3 region has the DNA TGTGCCAGCAGTTTATCCCAACAGAGCGAGCTACGGCCCTACGAGCAGTACTTC.

This clonotype came up a few times. This sequence joins TRBV6-1 and TRBJ2-7; possible D gene TRBD2, 6 bases. This CDR3 is 13 amino acids long. V was shortened by 3 bases and J by 0 bases, with 6 bases between the two germline ends. From germline, CDR1 is MNHNS and CDR2 SASEGT. Here the CDR3 DNA reads TGTGCCAGCAGTGACGGGAGCTCCTACGAGCAGTACTTC. Translated, it gives CASSDGSSYEQYF.

This clonotype was seen ten or more times. V gene TRBV28 combines with J gene TRBJ2-7; 9 bases agree with TRBD1. CDR1 and CDR2 (germline): MDHEN, SYDVKM. V shed 6 bases and J 3 bases; nucleotides not matched to a gene: 9. This CDR3 has 15 amino acids. In DNA, the CDR3 is TGTGCCAGCAGCCTACTGACAGGGGGACACTACGAGCAGTACTTC. This encodes CASSLLTGGHYEQYF.

The CDR3 DNA is TGTGCCAGCAGTTTATGGACCGGGACAGGGGGGAATCAGCCCCAGCATTTT. Its translation is CASSLWTGTGGNQPQHF. This chain uses TRBV28 with TRBJ1-5, with 11 bases that match TRBD1. The germline CDR1 and CDR2 sequences are MDHEN and SYDVKM. V lost 0 bases to trimming and J lost 4 bases; unmatched junction nucleotides: 5. The CDR3 is 17 residues long. The complete variable domain, with remaining parts taken from reference TRBV28 and TRBJ1-5, reads DVKVTQSSRYLVKRTGEKVFLECVQDMDHENMFWYRQDPGLGLRLIYFSYDVKMKEKGDIPEGYSVSREKKERFSLILESASTNQTSMYLCASSLWTGTGGNQPQHFGDGTRLSIL.